A selection of T cell receptor beta chains follows, all from one sample in a study of T-cell memory formation after mild COVID-19. MiXCR, run by TCRdb on the 5' RACE reads, gives a single entry per CDR3 protein. The profile shows around 510,000 distinct CDR3 sequences, about 20% of them singletons. Sequenced sample: PBMCs or a T cell subset sorted from them (not recorded which). Receptors were obtained from an adult woman who had mild COVID-19 (a few samples of this study predate the infection). Cell type and time point are not known. Each CDR3 is given with its conserved first and last residue. A D gene is named only where the DNA matches it firmly. Clone sizes are given selectively: once, few, many, or a class where the clone is expanded.

TRBV5-1	-	TRBD1	TRBJ1-5	TGCGCCAGCAGCTTGAGTGGCAGGGGGGGACATCAGCCCCAGCATTTT	CASSLSGRGGHQPQHF
TRBV7-9	-	TRBD2	TRBJ2-1	TGTGCCAGCAGCTTAGGGGTGAGGACTAGTAAGTTCTTC	CASSLGVRTSKFF
TRBV4-3	-	TRBD2	TRBJ2-7	TGCGCCAGCAGCCAATTGCGGGAGGTGTCCGAGCAGTACTTC	CASSQLREVSEQYF
TRBV3-1	-	TRBD1	TRBJ1-1	TGTGCCAGCAGCCAAAGTGCAGGGGGCGCATCAGCTTTCTTT	CASSQSAGGASAFF
TRBV5-1	many	TRBD2	TRBJ2-7	TGCGCCAGCAGCTCAAGCGGGATTAGCTCCTACGAGCAGTACTTC	CASSSSGISSYEQYF
TRBV7-8	once	-	TRBJ1-1	TGTGCCAGCAGCTTAATAGGGGGTACGTCGAACACTGAAGCTTTCTTT	CASSLIGGTSNTEAFF
TRBV2	many	-	TRBJ2-1	TGTGCCAGCAAGCGAGCACGCGGGAATGAGCAGTTCTTC	CASKRARGNEQFF
TRBV20-1	few	TRBD2	TRBJ2-1	TGCAGTGCAAAGACTAGCGGGGGGCCCTCCTACAATGAGCAGTTCTTC	CSAKTSGGPSYNEQFF
TRBV9	-	-	TRBJ2-2	TGTGCCAGCAGCGTAACGGGGGCGAACACCGGGGAGCTGTTTTTT	CASSVTGANTGELFF
TRBV5-1	-	-	TRBJ2-4	TGCGCCAGCAGCTTGGAGGGAGGTTGGCCCAAAAACATTCAGTACTTC	CASSLEGGWPKNIQYF
TRBV12-3/TRBV12-4	-	-	TRBJ2-1	TGTGCCATCAGGGAGGACCTTGGGAATGAGCAGTTCTTC	CAIREDLGNEQFF
TRBV7-9	few	TRBD2	TRBJ2-1	TGTGCCAGCATCATAGCGGGAGGGCCGGGCGATGAGCAGTTCTTC	CASIIAGGPGDEQFF
TRBV6-5	-	-	TRBJ1-2	TGTGCCAGCAGTTTTGAGGACAGAAGGCCCTATGGCTACACCTTC	CASSFEDRRPYGYTF
TRBV12-3/TRBV12-4	few	-	TRBJ2-3	TGTGCCACCGGATTTACCGCAGATACGCAGTATTTT	CATGFTADTQYF
TRBV12-3/TRBV12-4	few	TRBD2	TRBJ2-2	TGTGCCAGCGTTCATGGGGGGGCCGGGGAGCTGTTTTTT	CASVHGGAGELFF
TRBV12-3/TRBV12-4	many	TRBD2	TRBJ2-7	TGTGCCAGCAGCCCCGGGAGGCTAGGGCAGTACTTC	CASSPGRLGQYF
TRBV19	-	-	TRBJ1-1	TGTGCCAGTACTTCCTTCGTGGGAAGTACTGAAGCTTTCTTT	CASTSFVGSTEAFF
TRBV12-3/TRBV12-4	few	-	TRBJ1-5	TGTGCCAGCAGTTTCGGGGGGGGACGGCAGCCCCAGCATTTT	CASSFGGGRQPQHF
TRBV4-1	few	TRBD2	TRBJ2-3	TGCGCCAGCAGCCAGGCACGACTAGCGGGGCGGGATACGCAGTATTTT	CASSQARLAGRDTQYF
TRBV7-8	-	-	TRBJ1-5	TGTGCCAGCAGCGTGGCAGGGCGGAACAATCAGCCCCAGCATTTT	CASSVAGRNNQPQHF
TRBV4-1	few	TRBD1	TRBJ1-1	TGCGCCAGCAGCCAGGGACAGGGGGGGGGATATAACGCTGAAGCTTTCTTT	CASSQGQGGGYNAEAFF
TRBV12-3/TRBV12-4	few	TRBD1	TRBJ2-2	TGTGCCAGCAGTGCACAGGGGGACGGGGAGCTGTTTTTT	CASSAQGDGELFF